These 25 T cell receptor beta chains were sequenced from one sample in a study of early T cells in non-severe SARS-CoV-2 infection. TCRdb processed the 5' RACE reads anew with MiXCR; each CDR3 protein has one entry. The sample lists about 49,000 distinct CDR3 sequences, roughly 10% occurring once. The sequencing sample was made of whole blood. These receptors originate from an adult who was a healthcare worker with PCR-confirmed SARS-CoV-2 infection or an uninfected control (not recorded which).

This rearrangement joins TRBV10-3 to TRBJ2-5; D possibly uses TRBD1 or TRBD2 (5 bases each). CDR3 length: 12 amino acids. V lost 2 bases to trimming and J lost 4 bases, with 5 bases between them. The V gene's germline CDR1 is ENHRY and CDR2 SYGVKD. This chain's CDR3 is CAISEGGETQYF. The CDR3 DNA sequence: TGTGCCATCAGTGAGGGGGGAGAGACCCAGTACTTC.

The rearrangement links TRBV5-6 to TRBJ2-7, with D possibly matching TRBD2 (5 bases). The CDR3 spans 12 residues. Germline V gene sequence: CDR1 SGHDT, CDR2 YYEEEE. Trimming left V 2 bases short and J 5 bases short, with 8 bases between. The CDR3 protein is CASSFSEDEQYF. The CDR3 DNA is TGTGCCAGCAGCTTTTCGGAGGACGAGCAGTACTTC. The full variable domain, its missing parts supplied by reference TRBV5-6 and TRBJ2-7, is DAGVTQSPTHLIKTRGQQVTLRCSPKSGHDTVSWYQQALGQGPQFIFQYYEEEERQRGNFPDRFSGHQFPNYSSELNVNALLLGDSALYLCASSFSEDEQYFGPGTRLTVT.

This clonotype came up a few times. The gene calls are TRBV11-2 and TRBJ1-2, with D perhaps matching TRBD1 (6 bases). V gave up 5 bases and J gave up 8 bases, with 15 bases separating them. Looked up from germline, CDR1 is SGHAT and CDR2 is FQNNGV. The CDR3 totals 13 residues. CDR3 DNA: TGTGCCAGCAGCCCAGCCCTACAGGGAGGCTACACCTTC. As protein: CASSPALQGGYTF.

At least ten counts were recorded for this clonotype. This rearrangement joins TRBV7-2 to TRBJ2-1; perhaps TRBD2 as D (6 bases). V was cut by 5 bases and J by 2 bases, with 13 bases left in between. This CDR3 has 15 amino acids. CDR1 is SGHTA, CDR2 FQGNSA, per germline. CDR3 amino acids: CASSQGLGPYNEQFF. CDR3 nucleotides: TGTGCCAGCAGCCAGGGACTCGGACCCTACAATGAGCAGTTCTTC.

This clonotype was detected many times. This chain joins TRBV6-2 or TRBV6-3 and TRBJ1-5; 8 nucleotides agree with TRBD1. Germline V gives CDR1 MNHEY, CDR2 SVGEGT. The CDR3 is 16 amino acids. J gave up 5 bases and V 0 bases, and 6 bases lay outside the gene matches. For the CDR3, the DNA is TGTGCCAGCAGTTACTCGATAGACAGGGGCGATCAGCCCCAGCATTTT. This translates into CASSYSIDRGDQPQHF.

This chain uses TRBV10-3 with TRBJ1-2; D remains unclear. CDR1 and CDR2 (germline): ENHRY, SYGVKD. V lost 10 bases and J lost 0, with 12 bases in between. The CDR3 is 13 residues long. CDR3 in DNA: TGTGCCACTAAGACGGATACTAACTATGGCTACACCTTC. Residues: CATKTDTNYGYTF.

This clonotype was seen repeatedly, ten times or more. V usage is TRBV12-5 and J usage is TRBJ2-1, with TRBD1 matching over 7 bases. There are 16 residues in the CDR3. With V trimmed by 2 bases and J by 15 bases, 19 bases remained unmatched. Germline V CDR1 and CDR2: LGHNT, FRNRAP. CDR3 region: CASGLSSGGPGPPVFF. The CDR3 DNA follows: TGTGCTAGTGGTTTGTCATCAGGGGGACCCGGGCCGCCGGTGTTCTTC.

This clonotype was detected a few times. This rearrangement joins TRBV29-1 to TRBJ1-1; TRBD1 might be the D (5 bases). Trimming pared 0 bases from V and 6 bases from J, leaving 14 bases between. The CDR3 length is 14 residues. CDR1 is SQVTM, CDR2 ANQGSEA, per germline. The CDR3 DNA reads TGCAGCGTTGAAGATGGGCGACAGTTATCTGAAGCTTTCTTT. Protein sequence: CSVEDGRQLSEAFF. The full variable domain, in which reference TRBV29-1 and TRBJ1-1 provide the parts outside the CDR3, is SAVISQKPSRDICQRGTSLTIQCQVDSQVTMMFWYRQQPGQSLTLIATANQGSEATYESGFVIDKFPISRPNLTFSTLTVSNMSPEDSSIYLCSVEDGRQLSEAFFGQGTRLTVV.

This chain connects TRBV5-1 to TRBJ2-5, with 9 bases matching TRBD2. Unmatched junction bases numbered 4, after V lost 3 bases and J lost 1 base. Germline-derived CDR1 and CDR2 are SGHRS and YFSETQ. The CDR3 length is 15 residues. In DNA form, the CDR3 reads TGCGCCAGCAGCTCAGCGGGGGGTACCCAAGAGACCCAGTACTTC. Encoded protein: CASSSAGGTQETQYF.

This clonotype was recorded at least ten times. The chain employs TRBV4-1 and TRBJ1-2; 7 bases are a match to TRBD1. Germline V CDR1 and CDR2: MGHRA, YSYEKL. J was trimmed by 3 bases and V by 2 bases; bases with no gene match: 6. CDR3 size: 15 residues. The CDR3 loop is CASSQPNRGHYGYTF. CDR3 nucleotides: TGCGCCAGCAGCCAACCTAACAGGGGACACTATGGCTACACCTTC.

The chain uses TRBV6-4 and TRBJ2-1; 13 positions agree with TRBD2. Germline CDR1 and CDR2: MRHNA and SNTAGT. V lost 4 bases, J lost 9 bases, and 0 bases stayed unmatched. CDR3 size: 13 residues. CDR3 sequence: CASSGLAGGEQFF. In nucleotides, the CDR3 is TGTGCCAGCAGTGGACTAGCGGGGGGTGAGCAGTTCTTC.

This clonotype came up a few times. The V gene is TRBV6-5, the J gene TRBJ2-2; D not resolved. From germline, CDR1 is MNHEY and CDR2 SVGAGI. V was shortened by 2 bases and J by 4 bases, with 11 bases between the two germline ends. This CDR3 region has 15 residues. The CDR3 DNA reads as TGTGCCAGCAGTTACGGGTCGAGCCTCACCGGGGAGCTGTTTTTT. Residues: CASSYGSSLTGELFF.

This clonotype was found many times. V gene TRBV5-8 combines with J gene TRBJ2-1; the D gene is possibly TRBD2 (6 bases). The CDR3 has 14 residues. CDR1 is SGHTS and CDR2 is YDEGEE in the germline V gene. V gave up 5 bases and J gave up 8 bases, with 17 bases separating them. The CDR3 sequence: CASRGRKGKYEQFF. The CDR3 bases are TGTGCCAGCAGGGGGAGGAAGGGGAAATATGAGCAGTTCTTC.

The chain joins TRBV9 to TRBJ2-7, with D perhaps matching TRBD2 (7 bases). The CDR3 spans 15 residues. The V end lost 0 bases, the J end lost 2 bases, and 12 bases lay between the germline ends. Germline V CDR1 and CDR2: SGDLS, YYNGEE. CDR3 nucleotides: TGTGCCAGCAGCGTAGCGTGGGGGGGCCCCTACGAGCAGTACTTC. Its translation is CASSVAWGGPYEQYF.

This clonotype came up many times. V is TRBV27 and J is TRBJ1-3; 7 bases are shared with TRBD1. The CDR3 totals 13 residues. Unmatched junction bases numbered 6, after V lost 9 bases and J lost 4 bases. The V gene's germline CDR1 is MNHEY and CDR2 SMNVEV (reference sequence). The chain's CDR3 is CARYRGHGNTIYF. Written as DNA, the CDR3 is TGTGCCAGGTATAGGGGGCACGGAAACACCATATATTTT.

Only a few counts were recorded for this clonotype. The chain recombines TRBV5-4 with TRBJ1-4; a weak D match, TRBD1 (6 bases). V lost 0 bases and J lost 2, with 8 bases in between. This CDR3 has 15 amino acids. Germline V gene sequence: CDR1 SGHNT, CDR2 YYREEE (reference sequence). CDR3 protein: CASSLGQGTNEKLFF. The CDR3 DNA reads TGTGCCAGCAGCTTGGGCCAGGGGACTAATGAAAAACTGTTTTTT.

This chain links TRBV19 with TRBJ2-2, with TRBD1 matching over 8 bases. The germline V gene encodes CDR1 LNHDA and CDR2 SQIVND (reference sequence). This CDR3 is built from 15 residues. V gave up 3 bases and J gave up 6 bases; unmatched junction bases: 6. CDR3 protein: CASSIPYRGAGELFF. The CDR3 bases are TGTGCCAGTAGTATCCCCTACAGGGGGGCCGGGGAGCTGTTTTTT.

With respect to this clonotype: A much larger clone lies a single base off, so this may be a read error. This chain connects TRBV6-1 to TRBJ2-3, with TRBD1 matching over 7 bases. The germline V gene encodes CDR1 MNHNS and CDR2 SASEGT. This CDR3 has 14 amino acids. CDR3 coding DNA: TGTGCCAACAGTCCCCGACAGGGTCCAGATACGCAGTATTTT. Translated: CANSPRQGPDTQYF.

The gene calls are TRBV7-9 and TRBJ2-2; D unclear. The CDR3 has 11 residues. V lost 4 bases and J lost 7, with 4 bases in between. Germline-derived CDR1 and CDR2 are SEHNR and FQNEAQ (reference sequence). The CDR3 bases are TGTGCCAGCAGCTCCTACGGGGAGCTGTTTTTT. Its protein is CASSSYGELFF.

This clonotype was seen many times. This chain links TRBV6-1 with TRBJ2-2; unclear D gene. The length of the CDR3 is 15 residues. Looked up from germline, CDR1 is MNHNS and CDR2 is SASEGT. V gave up 7 bases and J gave up 4 bases, with 16 bases separating them. The CDR3, as DNA: TGTGCCAGCACCTTCCGCCAGTCGCGCACCGGGGAGCTGTTTTTT. Translated, it gives CASTFRQSRTGELFF.

Details on this clonotype: No conserved phenylalanine or tryptophan is present at the end of the CDR3, so a read error is the likely explanation. V is TRBV12-3 or TRBV12-4 and J is TRBJ1-1, with D perhaps TRBD1 (5 bases). The CDR3 is 14 amino acids. The V end lost 2 bases, the J end lost 1 base, and 8 bases lay between the germline ends. CDR3 DNA: TGTGCCAGCAGTTTAAGGGGTGAGAACACTGAAGCTTTCTGT. Translating it yields CASSLRGENTEAFC.

This clonotype was seen many times. The J gene is TRBJ2-4, the V gene TRBV27; perhaps TRBD1 as D (6 bases). V was trimmed by 5 bases and J by 4 bases, leaving 9 bases between them. The CDR3 sequence is 13 residues long. Germline V gene sequence: CDR1 MNHEY, CDR2 SMNVEV (reference sequence). CDR3 sequence reads: CASSLQGKNIQYF. CDR3 sequence (DNA): TGTGCCAGCAGTCTGCAGGGGAAAAACATTCAGTACTTC.

This clonotype occurred a few times. One junction end does not reproduce the germline sequence, and a read error may be involved. The V gene is TRBV28, the J gene TRBJ1-1; D is uncertain. Looked up from germline, CDR1 is MDHEN and CDR2 is SYDVKM. CDR3 length equals 14 residues. This CDR3 reads CANSLLWMNTEAFF. The DNA for the CDR3 is TGTGCCAACAGTCTCCTATGGATGAACACTGAAGCTTTCTTT.

This clonotype was counted at least ten times. The rearrangement joins TRBV5-1 to TRBJ1-2; D may be TRBD1 (6 bases). CDR1 and CDR2 from the germline V gene are SGHRS and YFSETQ. Trimming pared 4 bases from V and 0 bases from J, leaving 19 bases between. The CDR3 is made up of 17 amino acids. CDR3 coding DNA: TGCGCCAGCAGCCAGGGGTATCCGACAAGAGCTAACTATGGCTACACCTTC. Its translation: CASSQGYPTRANYGYTF.

The chain employs TRBV11-3 and TRBJ2-7; 13 positions match TRBD2. The V and J ends lost 6 bases and 7 bases, in that order; junction bases with no gene match: 3. This CDR3 has 13 amino acids. Germline-derived CDR1 and CDR2 are SGHNT and YENEEA. Here the CDR3 reads CASRGLAGKEQYF. The CDR3 DNA follows: TGTGCCAGCAGGGGACTAGCGGGAAAAGAGCAGTACTTC.